The 19 T cell receptor beta chains given below trace back to one sample, sequenced in a study of human T cells and chemical hapten exposure. A single record per CDR3 protein comes from TCRdb applying MiXCR to the RACE reads. Of tens of thousands of distinct CDR3 sequences listed, roughly 9.8% are singletons. Sample time point: pre-sensitization, week 0. As to treatment: therapeutic diphenylcyclopropenone sensitization with weekly scalp DPC. The source material was whole blood, sampled in connection with sensitization to the hapten diphenylcyclopropenone (DPC). All receptors derive from a woman in her forties or fifties with alopecia areata. Some clones in this sample may be carry-over from other donors' samples.

This clonotype occurred a few times. One junction end does not reproduce the germline sequence, and a read error may be involved. The chain combines TRBV6-6 with TRBJ2-4; D is uncertain. From germline, CDR1 is MNHNY and CDR2 SVGAGI (reference sequence). The CDR3 length is 11 residues. The CDR3 protein is CASSQTPHLRF. CDR3 bases: TGTGCCAGCAGTCAGACCCCTCATCTACGCTTC.

The chain carries TRBV20-1 and TRBJ1-4; unclear D gene. Between the trimmed V and J ends, which lost 3 bases and 4 bases, there was a span of 15 bases. The CDR3 contains 15 residues. Looked up from germline, CDR1 is DFQATT and CDR2 is SNEGSKA (reference sequence). CDR3: CSASLGTANNEKLFF. As DNA, the CDR3 is TGCAGTGCTAGTCTTGGCACAGCCAATAATGAAAAACTGTTTTTT.

This clonotype was recorded a few times. V and J are TRBV7-9 and TRBJ2-2; tentative D call: TRBD1 (6 bases). The germline V gene encodes CDR1 SEHNR and CDR2 FQNEAQ (reference sequence). The germline V and J ends were trimmed by 1 base and 1 base, with 19 bases remaining between them. The CDR3 sequence is 19 residues long. The DNA of the CDR3 is TGTGCCAGCAGCTTAGTCTTTGTCCGGGACACCCAGAACACCGGGGAGCTGTTTTTT. Translation: CASSLVFVRDTQNTGELFF. Based on the CDR3 plus reference TRBV7-9 and TRBJ2-2, the full variable domain is DTGVSQNPRHKITKRGQNVTFRCDPISEHNRLYWYRQTLGQGPEFLTYFQNEAQLEKSRLLSDRFSAERPKGSFSTLEIQRTEQGDSAMYLCASSLVFVRDTQNTGELFFGEGSRLTVL.

This clonotype was seen a few times. CDR3 sequence (DNA): TGCGCCAGCAGTGCCTGGGGAGGAGCCAACTCTGGGGCCAACGTCCTGACTTTC. As protein: CASSAWGGANSGANVLTF. V usage is TRBV4-3 and J usage is TRBJ2-6; a weak D match, TRBD2 (6 bases). Deletions cut 6 bases from V and 0 bases from J, with 18 bases between. CDR1 is LGHNA, CDR2 YSLEER, per germline. The CDR3 loop spans 18 amino acids.

This clonotype has a count of ten or more. The J gene is TRBJ2-3, the V gene TRBV12-3 or TRBV12-4; D is possibly TRBD1 (7 bases). V shed 3 bases and J shed 2 bases, with 15 bases lying between them. The CDR3 totals 16 residues. CDR3 sequence (DNA): TGTGCCAGCAGTTTTTCCAGGGGGGTGTCCACAGATACGCAGTATTTT. Protein sequence: CASSFSRGVSTDTQYF.

There are many counts of this clonotype. The CDR3 coding sequence is TGTGCCAGTAGTACCTGGGAGGATGGCTACACCTTC. Translation: CASSTWEDGYTF. This chain links TRBV19 with TRBJ1-2; the D is unclear. Germline V CDR1 and CDR2: LNHDA, SQIVND (reference sequence). The germline V and J ends were trimmed by 4 bases and 6 bases, with 9 bases remaining between them. CDR3 size: 12 residues.

A few counts support this clonotype. This chain joins TRBV6-5 and TRBJ2-5; D uncertain. Looked up from germline, CDR1 is MNHEY and CDR2 is SVGAGI. V was cut by 7 bases and J by 5 bases, with 17 bases left in between. The CDR3 spans 14 residues. CDR3 coding DNA: TGTGCCAGCAAGAGGACGGTCTCTTCGGAGACCCAGTACTTC. Encoded protein: CASKRTVSSETQYF.

To note about this clonotype: The missing conserved phenylalanine or tryptophan at the end of this CDR3 makes a read error likely. Because the CDR3's place on the DNA is in doubt, the DNA is left out and the CDR3 is given as listed by TCRdb. The chain uses TRBV2 and TRBJ1-2. The CDR3 spans 8 residues, counting both ends. CDR1 SNHLY and CDR2 FYNNEI come from the germline V gene. The CDR3: CASSLGEE.

CDR3 amino acids: CSVASGQGTYEQYF. In DNA, the CDR3 is TGCAGCGTGGCATCGGGACAGGGGACCTACGAGCAGTACTTC. V is TRBV29-1 and J is TRBJ2-7; 10 bases are a match to TRBD1. V shed 6 bases, J shed 2 bases, and the junction held 7 bases outside the gene matches. Germline CDR1 and CDR2: SQVTM and ANQGSEA. This CDR3 is built from 14 residues.

This chain links TRBV20-1 with TRBJ1-5; 9 positions match TRBD1. Per germline, CDR1 DFQATT and CDR2 SNEGSKA (reference sequence). The CDR3 consists of 16 residues. V was clipped by 3 bases and J by 4 bases; unmatched bases: 10. CDR3 DNA: TGCAGTGCTAGGTCTTTGGGACAGGGCAATAATCAGCCCCAGCATTTT. This sequence encodes CSARSLGQGNNQPQHF.

The V call is TRBV12-3 or TRBV12-4, the J call TRBJ1-1; weak D call: TRBD1 (6 bases). The CDR3 length is 18 residues. V was trimmed by 2 bases and J by 3 bases, leaving 22 bases between them. The CDR3 is CASSLTGRGIVGYTEAFF. CDR3 coding DNA: TGTGCCAGCAGTTTAACAGGGCGAGGGATTGTTGGGTACACTGAAGCTTTCTTT.

This clonotype has ten or more counts. V usage is TRBV20-1 and J usage is TRBJ1-3, with D perhaps TRBD1 (6 bases). Germline CDR1 and CDR2: DFQATT and SNEGSKA (reference sequence). The CDR3 extends over 20 amino acids. With 6 bases removed from V and 7 bases from J, the gap between germline ends came to 37 bases. The CDR3 sequence: CSARGTKEGSGEGGRNTIYF. The CDR3 region has the DNA TGCAGTGCCCGAGGGACAAAGGAGGGCTCTGGAGAGGGCGGACGGAACACCATATATTTT.

This clonotype occurred many times. J is TRBJ2-7 and V is TRBV3-1, with D hard to call. The CDR3 sequence is 14 residues long. Germline assignment: CDR1 LGHDT and CDR2 YNNKEL (reference sequence). V was trimmed by 4 bases and J by 0 bases, leaving 10 bases between them. CDR3 protein: CASSLGRNSYEQYF. CDR3 nucleotides: TGTGCCAGCAGCCTAGGACGGAACTCCTACGAGCAGTACTTC.

The chain employs TRBV20-1 and TRBJ1-4; D remains ambiguous. There are 16 residues in the CDR3. V lost 0 bases to trimming and J lost 2 bases, with 13 bases between them. Germline V gene data show CDR1 as DFQATT and CDR2 as SNEGSKA (reference sequence). This chain's CDR3 is CSARDFRVDTNEKLFF. Written as DNA, the CDR3 is TGCAGTGCTAGAGATTTCCGGGTGGATACTAATGAAAAACTGTTTTTT.

This clonotype showed up many times. This chain connects TRBV19 to TRBJ2-7, with TRBD2 identical over 14 bases. The V segment lost 2 bases and the J segment 3 bases; nucleotides outside the gene matches: 3. This CDR3 has 16 residues. In germline, CDR1 is LNHDA, CDR2 SQIVND (reference sequence). Here the CDR3 reads CASSIRTSGRNYEQYF. The CDR3 DNA reads TGTGCCAGTAGTATAAGGACTAGCGGGAGGAACTACGAGCAGTACTTC.

The CDR3 here is CSSGRGARRGTDTQYF. The CDR3 nucleotides read TGCAGCTCAGGTAGAGGGGCCCGGCGGGGCACAGATACGCAGTATTTT. The genes are TRBV29-1 and TRBJ2-3; D tentatively reads TRBD1 or TRBD2 (5 bases each). CDR1 is SQVTM and CDR2 is ANQGSEA in the germline V gene. The CDR3 has 16 residues. V lost 8 bases and J 1 base, leaving 22 bases between the germline ends.

The sample holds many counts of this clonotype. The chain links TRBV7-2 to TRBJ2-7, with 8 bases that match TRBD2. V shed 11 bases and J 5 bases; nucleotides not matched to a gene: 11. Germline V lookup: CDR1 SGHTA, CDR2 FQGNSA. The length of the CDR3 is 13 residues. The CDR3 coding sequence is TGTGCCTGTTCCGGGGGGGTTCGTCACGAGCAGTACTTC. Protein product: CACSGGVRHEQYF.

This clonotype was counted ten times or more. DNA for the CDR3: TGCAGCGTTCCTGGGACTCACTCCTACAATGAGCAGTTCTTC. Translating gives CSVPGTHSYNEQFF. The chain combines TRBV29-1 with TRBJ2-1, with a tentative D call TRBD2 (6 bases). CDR1 SQVTM and CDR2 ANQGSEA come from the germline V gene. Trimming pared 5 bases from V and 0 bases from J, leaving 11 bases between. CDR3 length: 14 amino acids.

This clonotype has ten or more counts. The CDR3 nucleotides are TGTGCCATCAGTGAGCGACAGGAGAACACTGAAGCTTTCTTT. Protein sequence: CAISERQENTEAFF. V usage is TRBV10-3 and J usage is TRBJ1-1, with TRBD1 as a possible D gene (6 bases). V lost 2 bases, J lost 1 base, and 8 bases lay in between. The CDR3 covers 14 residues. Germline CDR1 and CDR2: ENHRY and SYGVKD.